The T cell receptor (beta chain) under discussion was sequenced for a study of post-analysis software for immune sequencing data. Study results and caveats: Clustering by F measure revealed strong co-clustering among samples prepared together in one batch. A significant reduction in normalized Chao1 diversity was observed in multiple sclerosis patients versus controls. Several TRBV segments occurring more often in patients than controls included TRBV5-6, TRBV5-1 and TRBV20-1.

The TCR beta cDNA libraries contained unique molecular identifiers. T cells numbering roughly 0.85 to 11 million gave rise to 450,000 to 550,000 cDNA molecules. Each CDR3 protein is one row after TCRdb ran MiXCR on the PCR reads. The sample yields about 460,000 distinct CDR3 sequences, roughly 45% seen once. Trimming shortened V by 6 bases and J by 5 bases, and 11 bases separated the two germline ends. The CDR3 runs 12 residues. Germline loops: CDR1 DFQATT, CDR2 SNEGSKA (reference sequence). A remark on this clonotype: Its antigen remains unidentified.

This receptor was obtained from a girl between 5 and 17 years old with multiple sclerosis. The sample comprised blood. The V call is TRBV20-1, the J call TRBJ2-4, with D possibly being TRBD2 (5 bases). The CDR3 DNA reads as TGCAGTGCCGGGCGGGCGGAAAACATTCAGTACTTC. Amino acid sequence: CSAGRAENIQYF.